Listed below are T cell receptor beta chains from one sample, sequenced in a study of OX40 agonist ivuxolimab in advanced cancers. Sequenced by immunoSEQ multiplex PCR; TCRdb stores in-frame clones only, minus some. The repertoire holds 74,000 or so clones, with around 92% as singletons. The source material was CD4+ or CD8+ T cells sorted from blood, sampled in a trial of the OX40 agonist ivuxolimab. The source is an adult with an advanced solid tumor such as melanoma, head and neck, liver or kidney cancer. The CDR3 runs from the conserved cysteine through the conserved F or W. A D gene is named only where the DNA matches it firmly.

v_call,j_call,d_call,cdr3_aa
TRBV6-1,TRBJ2-3,TRBD2,CASSLAGGSTDTQYF
TRBV11-2,TRBJ1-2,NA,CASRLDGSYGYTF
TRBV18,TRBJ2-7,TRBD2,CASSPLTSGEGEQYF
TRBV7-7,TRBJ2-5,TRBD2,CASSPRGNGGGEETQYF
TRBV28,TRBJ1-1,TRBD1,CASSLYHRGGSTEAFF
TRBV7-9,TRBJ2-3,NA,CASSLGVSGDTQYF
TRBV9,TRBJ2-3,NA,CASSVAPTGLATDTQYF
TRBV27,TRBJ1-2,NA,CASSSPRAGVGYTF
TRBV9,TRBJ2-6,NA,CASSAQPGVGANVLTF
TRBV7-6,TRBJ2-2,NA,CASSLGTGDTGELFF
TRBV7-9,TRBJ2-7,TRBD1,CASSLDGTGRQYF
TRBV28,TRBJ1-1,TRBD1,CASSVPFGTAEAFF
TRBV6-5,TRBJ2-7,TRBD2,CASSYSKRGAPYEQYF
TRBV14,TRBJ2-3,NA,CASSRPPPPRASLNRTDTQYF
TRBV7-9,TRBJ2-3,TRBD2,CASSSSGTSVGRTDTQYF
TRBV4-1,TRBJ1-4,TRBD1,CASSQPLSGTGARKLFF
TRBV11-2,TRBJ2-5,TRBD2,CASSLELAGAKTQYF
TRBV12-5,TRBJ2-6,TRBD2,CASGLALAGEVLGANVLTF
TRBV6-1,TRBJ2-3,TRBD2,CASSEAPGLAVQDTQYF
TRBV7-2,TRBJ2-2,NA,CASSERTPNTGELFF
TRBV28,TRBJ2-3,TRBD1,CASRPRDRGTDTQYF
TRBV11-2,TRBJ2-6,NA,CASSDYGGANVLTF
TRBV10-3,TRBJ2-7,NA,CAISVGGPSGHYEQYF